A single sample gave rise to the 9 T cell receptor beta chains below, sequenced in a study of blood T cells in healthy people across ages. It was with a sample-barcoded 5' primer and a J-beta primer mix that a second PCR of about 6 to 12 cycles was run. TCRdb independently ran MiXCR on the 5' RACE reads; one entry per CDR3 protein. The profile shows about 1.8 million distinct CDR3 sequences, roughly 50% of them singletons. Sequenced material: blood. The receptors derive from a woman in her thirties or forties in good health.

This chain uses TRBV28 with TRBJ1-1, with D uncertain. Germline V CDR1 and CDR2: MDHEN, SYDVKM. The V gene lost 5 bases and the J gene lost 0 bases, with 16 bases spanning the gap. The CDR3 spans 16 residues. DNA of the CDR3: TGTGCCAGCAGTCTCGTCCGCCTTAGAATGAACACTGAAGCTTTCTTT. It encodes CASSLVRLRMNTEAFF.

The CDR3 protein is CASSFRADVQETQYF. In DNA form, the CDR3 reads TGTGCCAGCAGCTTTCGTGCGGACGTACAAGAGACCCAGTACTTC. The rearrangement links TRBV7-9 to TRBJ2-5; no clear D. The CDR3 runs 15 residues. In germline, CDR1 is SEHNR, CDR2 FQNEAQ (reference sequence). The V gene lost 3 bases and the J gene lost 2 bases, with 13 bases spanning the gap.

The chain is built from TRBV2 and TRBJ2-1; D unclear. V was pared by 7 bases and J by 2 bases, with 15 bases between. This CDR3 region has 15 residues. Germline V lookup: CDR1 SNHLY, CDR2 FYNNEI. In nucleotides, the CDR3 is TGTGCCAGCATGATGGCATCCCTTCCCTACAATGAGCAGTTCTTC. Its translation is CASMMASLPYNEQFF.

V usage is TRBV6-2 or TRBV6-3 and J usage is TRBJ2-1, with D maybe TRBD2 (6 bases). The CDR3 is made up of 16 amino acids. The V gene's germline CDR1 is MNHEY and CDR2 SVGEGT. Trimming cost V 0 bases and J 6 bases, with 15 bases left between them. CDR3 protein: CASSYSKLAKVNEQFF. For the CDR3, the DNA is TGTGCCAGCAGTTACTCGAAACTAGCCAAGGTCAATGAGCAGTTCTTC.

The V call is TRBV11-2, the J call TRBJ2-1, with D tentatively TRBD1 or TRBD2 (5 bases each). Trimming took 4 bases from V and 5 from J, leaving 12 bases between them. This CDR3 spans 14 amino acids. Germline CDR1 is SGHAT and CDR2 is FQNNGV. CDR3 sequence: CASSSTGTDNEQFF. Here the CDR3 DNA reads TGTGCCAGCAGCTCCACCGGGACGGACAATGAGCAGTTCTTC.

The gene calls are TRBV20-1 and TRBJ2-3; D is unresolved. The V end lost 5 bases, the J end lost 4 bases, and 13 bases lay between the germline ends. The CDR3 loop spans 13 amino acids. Germline CDR1 is DFQATT and CDR2 is SNEGSKA (reference sequence). CDR3 DNA: TGCAGTGCTCCATTATCCCCGGCAGATACGCAGTATTTT. Amino acids: CSAPLSPADTQYF.

The chain uses TRBV4-3 and TRBJ2-3, with a tentative D call TRBD2 (7 bases). Germline V lookup: CDR1 LGHNA, CDR2 YSLEER. Trimming cost V 0 bases and J 2 bases, with 15 bases left between them. CDR3 length: 17 amino acids. The CDR3 region is CASSQEGGRDTTDTQYF. The CDR3 coding sequence is TGCGCCAGCAGCCAAGAGGGAGGGCGGGACACCACAGATACGCAGTATTTT.

The CDR3: CATSLLKWETNKLFNEQFF. The DNA of the CDR3 is TGTGCCACCAGCCTCCTAAAGTGGGAGACAAACAAATTATTCAATGAGCAGTTCTTC. This chain links TRBV15 with TRBJ2-1; tentative D call: TRBD2 (5 bases). V was cut by 5 bases and J by 6 bases, with 29 bases left in between. Germline CDR1 reads LNHNV; CDR2 reads YYDKDF (reference sequence). The length of the CDR3 is 19 residues.

This clonotype has more than one count but fewer than ten. This chain links TRBV20-1 with TRBJ1-2, with 10 bases lining up with TRBD1. CDR3 length: 15 residues. Germline assignment: CDR1 DFQATT and CDR2 SNEGSKA (reference sequence). V lost 5 bases to trimming and J lost 6 bases; unmatched junction nucleotides: 12. Here the CDR3 DNA reads TGCAGTGCTGGCCTTTGGGACAGGGGAGATCATGGCTACACCTTC. Residues: CSAGLWDRGDHGYTF.